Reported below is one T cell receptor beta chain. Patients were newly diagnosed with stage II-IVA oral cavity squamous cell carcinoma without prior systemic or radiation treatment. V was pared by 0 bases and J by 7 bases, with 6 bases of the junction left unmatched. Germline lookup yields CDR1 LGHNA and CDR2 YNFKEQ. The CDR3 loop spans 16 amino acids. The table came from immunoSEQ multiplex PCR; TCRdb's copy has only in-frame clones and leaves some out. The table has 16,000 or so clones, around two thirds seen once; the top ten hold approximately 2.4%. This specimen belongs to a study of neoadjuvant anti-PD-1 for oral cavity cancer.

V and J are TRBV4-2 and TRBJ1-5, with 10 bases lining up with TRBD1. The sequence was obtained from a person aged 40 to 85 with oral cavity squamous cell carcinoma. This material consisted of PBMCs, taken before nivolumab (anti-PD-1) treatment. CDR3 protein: CASSQEAGQGYQPQHF. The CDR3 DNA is TGTGCCAGCAGCCAAGAAGCGGGACAGGGGTACCAGCCCCAGCATTTT.